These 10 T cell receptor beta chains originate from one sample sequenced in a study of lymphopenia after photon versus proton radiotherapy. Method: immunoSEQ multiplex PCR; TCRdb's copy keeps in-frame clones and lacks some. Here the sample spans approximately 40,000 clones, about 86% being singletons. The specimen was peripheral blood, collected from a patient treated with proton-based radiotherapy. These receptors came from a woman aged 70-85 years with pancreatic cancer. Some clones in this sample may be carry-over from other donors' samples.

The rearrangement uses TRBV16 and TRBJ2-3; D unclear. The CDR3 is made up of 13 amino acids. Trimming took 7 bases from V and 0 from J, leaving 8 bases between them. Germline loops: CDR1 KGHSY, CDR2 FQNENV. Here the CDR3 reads CASNRGSTDTQYF. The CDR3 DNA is TGTGCCAGCAACCGCGGTAGCACAGATACGCAGTATTTT.

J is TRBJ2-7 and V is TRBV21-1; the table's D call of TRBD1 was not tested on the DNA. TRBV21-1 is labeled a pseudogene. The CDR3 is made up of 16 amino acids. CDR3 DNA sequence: TGTGCCAGCAGCGCATACAGGGGGCGTGGGTCCTACGAGCAGTACTTC. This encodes CASSAYRGRGSYEQYF.

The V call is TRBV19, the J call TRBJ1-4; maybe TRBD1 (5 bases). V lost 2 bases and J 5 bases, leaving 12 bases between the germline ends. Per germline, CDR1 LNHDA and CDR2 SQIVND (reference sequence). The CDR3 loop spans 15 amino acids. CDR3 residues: CASSIIEGRNEKLFF. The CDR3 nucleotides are TGTGCCAGTAGTATAATCGAGGGGAGAAATGAAAAACTGTTTTTT.

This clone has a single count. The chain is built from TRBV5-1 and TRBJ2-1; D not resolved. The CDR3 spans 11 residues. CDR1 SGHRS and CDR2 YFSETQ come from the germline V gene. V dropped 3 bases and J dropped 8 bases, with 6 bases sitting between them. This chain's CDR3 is CASSSLDEQFF. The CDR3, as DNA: TGCGCCAGCAGCTCTCTCGATGAGCAGTTCTTC.

CDR3 sequence (DNA): TGTGCCAGCAGTTCTGGGTTTAGCAATCAGCCCCAGCATTTT. Protein sequence: CASSSGFSNQPQHF. The chain couples TRBV6-6 to TRBJ1-5, with D unresolved. The CDR3 runs 14 residues. The V and J ends lost 4 bases and 0 bases respectively, with 7 bases between them. Germline V gene data show CDR1 as MNHNY and CDR2 as SVGAGI (reference sequence).

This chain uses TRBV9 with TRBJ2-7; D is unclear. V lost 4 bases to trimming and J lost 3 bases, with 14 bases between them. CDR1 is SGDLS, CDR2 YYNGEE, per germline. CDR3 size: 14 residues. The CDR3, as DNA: TGTGCCAGCAGCCCACGCCAGTACAGCTACGAGCAGTACTTC. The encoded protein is CASSPRQYSYEQYF.

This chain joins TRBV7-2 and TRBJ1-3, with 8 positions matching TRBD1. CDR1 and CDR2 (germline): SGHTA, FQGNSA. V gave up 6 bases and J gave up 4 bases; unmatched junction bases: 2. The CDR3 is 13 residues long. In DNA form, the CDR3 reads TGTGCCAGCAGTGGACAGGGAGGAAACACCATATATTTT. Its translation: CASSGQGGNTIYF.

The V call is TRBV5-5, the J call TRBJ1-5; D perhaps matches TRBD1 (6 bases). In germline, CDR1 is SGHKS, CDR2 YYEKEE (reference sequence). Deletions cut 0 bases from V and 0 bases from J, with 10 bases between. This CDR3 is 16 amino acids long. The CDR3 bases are TGTGCCAGCAGCTTGGCTGGACAGATTAGCAATCAGCCCCAGCATTTT. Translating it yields CASSLAGQISNQPQHF.

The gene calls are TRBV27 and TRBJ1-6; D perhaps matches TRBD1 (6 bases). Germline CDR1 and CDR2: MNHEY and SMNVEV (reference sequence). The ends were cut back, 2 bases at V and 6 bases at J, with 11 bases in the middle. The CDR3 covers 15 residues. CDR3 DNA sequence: TGTGCCAGCAGTTTAAGGGGAGGGGGTAATTCACCCCTCCACTTT. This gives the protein CASSLRGGGNSPLHF.

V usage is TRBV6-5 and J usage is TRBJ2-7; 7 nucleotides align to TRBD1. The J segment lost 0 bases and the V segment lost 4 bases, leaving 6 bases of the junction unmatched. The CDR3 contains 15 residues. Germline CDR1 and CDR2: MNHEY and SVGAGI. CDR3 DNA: TGTGCCAGCAGTTCCCGGACAGGTTACTCCTACGAGCAGTACTTC. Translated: CASSSRTGYSYEQYF.